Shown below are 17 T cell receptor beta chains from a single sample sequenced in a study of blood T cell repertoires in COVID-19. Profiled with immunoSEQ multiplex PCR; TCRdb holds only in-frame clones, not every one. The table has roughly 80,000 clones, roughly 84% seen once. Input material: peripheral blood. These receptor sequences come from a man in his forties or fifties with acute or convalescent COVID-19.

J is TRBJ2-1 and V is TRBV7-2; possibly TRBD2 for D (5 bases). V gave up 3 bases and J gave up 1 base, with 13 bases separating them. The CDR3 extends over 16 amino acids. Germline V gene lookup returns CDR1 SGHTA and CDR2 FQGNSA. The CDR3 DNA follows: TGTGCCAGCAGCTTGGGCCCCCGAGGGTCCTACAATGAGCAGTTCTTC. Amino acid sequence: CASSLGPRGSYNEQFF.

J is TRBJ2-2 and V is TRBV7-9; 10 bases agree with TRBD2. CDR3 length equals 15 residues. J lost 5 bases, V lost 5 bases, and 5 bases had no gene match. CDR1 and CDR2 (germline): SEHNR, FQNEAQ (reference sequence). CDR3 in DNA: TGTGCCAGCAGCCAACAGCGGGAGGGGACCGGGGAGCTGTTTTTT. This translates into CASSQQREGTGELFF.

The DNA for the CDR3 is TGTGCCACACAGGCAGGGTCCGGGGGTACGCAGTATTTT. It is translated as CATQAGSGGTQYF. The gene calls are TRBV24-1 and TRBJ2-3; tentative D call: TRBD2 (6 bases). The CDR3 extends over 13 amino acids. Trimming took off 10 bases at V and 8 bases at J, with 18 bases between the two ends. Germline CDR1 KGHDR, CDR2 SFDVKD.

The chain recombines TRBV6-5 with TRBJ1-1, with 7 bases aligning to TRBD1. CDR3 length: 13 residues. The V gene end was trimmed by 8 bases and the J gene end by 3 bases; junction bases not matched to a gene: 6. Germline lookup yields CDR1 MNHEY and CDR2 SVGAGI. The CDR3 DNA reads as TGTGCCAGCTCCAGCCAGGGGGACACTGAAGCTTTCTTT. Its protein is CASSSQGDTEAFF.

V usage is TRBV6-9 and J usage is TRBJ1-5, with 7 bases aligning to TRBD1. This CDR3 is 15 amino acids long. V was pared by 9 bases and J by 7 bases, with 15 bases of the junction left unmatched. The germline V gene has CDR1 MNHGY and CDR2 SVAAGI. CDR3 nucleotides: TGTGCCAGATCGGCCGCGGCAGGGGGGCGGCAGCCCCAGCATTTT. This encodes CARSAAAGGRQPQHF.

The CDR3 coding sequence is TGCGCCAGCAGCCAACGGGACACCGGCACCGGGGAGCTGTTTTTT. It specifies CASSQRDTGTGELFF. The chain is built from TRBV4-3 and TRBJ2-2; D is perhaps TRBD1 (6 bases). This CDR3 contains 15 residues. V was shortened by 2 bases and J by 4 bases, with 11 bases between the two germline ends. Germline V gives CDR1 LGHNA, CDR2 YSLEER.

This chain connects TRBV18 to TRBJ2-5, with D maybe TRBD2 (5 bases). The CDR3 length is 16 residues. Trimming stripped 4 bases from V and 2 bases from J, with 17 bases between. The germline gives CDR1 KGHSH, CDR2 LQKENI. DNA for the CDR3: TGTGCCAGCTCACGAGAATCCGGGATTATACAAGAGACCCAGTACTTC. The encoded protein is CASSRESGIIQETQYF. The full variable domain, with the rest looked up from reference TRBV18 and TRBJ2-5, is NAGVMQNPRHLVRRRGQEARLRCSPMKGHSHVYWYRQLPEEGLKFMVYLQKENIIDESGMPKERFSAEFPKEGPSILRIQQVVRGDSAAYFCASSRESGIIQETQYFGPGTRLLVL.

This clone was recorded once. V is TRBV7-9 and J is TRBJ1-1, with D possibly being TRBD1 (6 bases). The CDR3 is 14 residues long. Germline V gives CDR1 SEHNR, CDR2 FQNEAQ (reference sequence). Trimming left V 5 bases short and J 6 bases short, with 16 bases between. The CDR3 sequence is CASSPQQGSAEAFF. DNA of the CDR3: TGTGCCAGCAGCCCCCAACAGGGATCCGCTGAAGCTTTCTTT.

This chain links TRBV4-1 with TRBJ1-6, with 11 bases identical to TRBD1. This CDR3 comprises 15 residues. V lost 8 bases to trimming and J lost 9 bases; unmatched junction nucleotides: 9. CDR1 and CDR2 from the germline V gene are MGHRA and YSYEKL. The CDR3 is CASSAGQGARSPLHF. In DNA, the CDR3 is TGCGCCAGCTCCGCAGGACAGGGGGCTCGTTCACCCCTCCACTTT.

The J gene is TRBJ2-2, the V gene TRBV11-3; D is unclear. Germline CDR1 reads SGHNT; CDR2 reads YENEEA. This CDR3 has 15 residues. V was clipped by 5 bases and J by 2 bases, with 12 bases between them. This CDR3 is CASSPSARNTGELFF. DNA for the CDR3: TGTGCCAGCAGCCCCTCCGCCAGAAACACCGGGGAGCTGTTTTTT.

The CDR3, as DNA: TGTGCCACCAGTGACCCCGCGGGTCACGGCTACACCTTC. Encoded protein: CATSDPAGHGYTF. V is TRBV24-1 and J is TRBJ1-2; no clear D. Germline assignment: CDR1 KGHDR and CDR2 SFDVKD. Between the trimmed V and J ends, which lost 4 bases and 8 bases, there was a span of 13 bases. CDR3 length: 13 residues.

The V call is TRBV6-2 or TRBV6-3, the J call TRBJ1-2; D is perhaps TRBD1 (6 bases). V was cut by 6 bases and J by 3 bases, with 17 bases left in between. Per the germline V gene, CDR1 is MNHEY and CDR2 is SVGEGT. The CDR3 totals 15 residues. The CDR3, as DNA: TGTGCCAGCAGCCAACACGGGGGGGCTTACTATGGCTACACCTTC. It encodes CASSQHGGAYYGYTF.

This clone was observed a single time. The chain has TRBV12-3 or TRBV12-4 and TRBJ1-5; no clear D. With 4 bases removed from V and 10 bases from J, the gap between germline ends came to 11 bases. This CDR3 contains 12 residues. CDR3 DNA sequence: TGTGCCAGCAGTTCGCCCCCTCTACCCCAGCATTTT. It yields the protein CASSSPPLPQHF.

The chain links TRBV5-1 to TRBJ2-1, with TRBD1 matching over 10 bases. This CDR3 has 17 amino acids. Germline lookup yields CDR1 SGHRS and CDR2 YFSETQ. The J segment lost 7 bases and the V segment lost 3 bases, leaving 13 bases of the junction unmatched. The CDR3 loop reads CASSSTGTGAAGNEQFF. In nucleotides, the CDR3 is TGCGCCAGCAGCTCGACCGGGACAGGGGCCGCGGGGAATGAGCAGTTCTTC. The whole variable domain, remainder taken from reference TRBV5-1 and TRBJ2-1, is KAGVTQTPRYLIKTRGQQVTLSCSPISGHRSVSWYQQTPGQGLQFLFEYFSETQRNKGNFPGRFSGRQFSNSRSEMNVSTLELGDSALYLCASSSTGTGAAGNEQFFGPGTRLTVL.

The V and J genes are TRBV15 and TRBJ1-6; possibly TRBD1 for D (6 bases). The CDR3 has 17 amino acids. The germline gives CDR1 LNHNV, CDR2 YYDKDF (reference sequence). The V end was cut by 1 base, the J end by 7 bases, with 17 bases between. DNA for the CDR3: TGTGCCACCAGCAGAGCTGTGGACAGTCAAGTAAATTCACCCCTCCACTTT. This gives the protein CATSRAVDSQVNSPLHF.

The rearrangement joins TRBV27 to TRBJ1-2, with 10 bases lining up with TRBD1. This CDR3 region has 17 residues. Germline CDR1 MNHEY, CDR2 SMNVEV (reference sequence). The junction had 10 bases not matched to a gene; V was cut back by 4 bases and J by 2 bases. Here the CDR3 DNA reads TGTGCCAGCAGTTCGCGGGACAGGGGATCTAAAAACTATGGCTACACCTTC. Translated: CASSSRDRGSKNYGYTF.

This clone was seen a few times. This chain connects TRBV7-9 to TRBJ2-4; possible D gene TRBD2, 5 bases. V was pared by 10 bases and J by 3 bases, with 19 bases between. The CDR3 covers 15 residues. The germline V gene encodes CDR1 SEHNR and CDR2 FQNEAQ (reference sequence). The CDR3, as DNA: TGTGCCACCGCACTCTTGGACTCGAACAAAAACATTCAGTACTTC. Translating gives CATALLDSNKNIQYF. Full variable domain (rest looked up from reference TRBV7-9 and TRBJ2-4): DTGVSQNPRHKITKRGQNVTFRCDPISEHNRLYWYRQTLGQGPEFLTYFQNEAQLEKSRLLSDRFSAERPKGSFSTLEIQRTEQGDSAMYLCATALLDSNKNIQYFGAGTRLSVL.